This is a list of T cell receptor beta chains from one sample in a study of regulatory T cells in long-lasting Graves disease. Each CDR3 protein gets one entry after TCRdb re-called the multiplex PCR reads with MiXCR. The sample holds 300,000 to 400,000 distinct CDR3 sequences; over 15% are singletons and the top ten take around 27%. These sequences were also reported in another study, on T cells in Graves' hyperthyroidism and ophthalmopathy.

The sequencing used peripheral blood mononuclear cells (PBMCs), collected at new diagnosis, from a patient treated with antithyroid drugs. The receptor set was obtained from a man in his forties with Graves disease. CDR3s include the opening cysteine and the closing phenylalanine or tryptophan. D genes are given only for firm matches. Clone size is given for some rows only: seen once, a few or many times, or a class if the clone is expanded.

>TRBJ2-3|TRBD2|TRBV20-1|once|14
TGCAGTGCCACTCGACTAGCGGGGGGCGATACGCAGTATTTT
CSATRLAGGDTQYF
>TRBJ1-2|TRBD1|TRBV3-1|many|18
TGTGCCAGCAGCCAAACGGGATGGGGACAGCCCTTCGGGAGTGGCTACACCTTC
CASSQTGWGQPFGSGYTF
>TRBJ1-6|-|TRBV4-2|few|15
TGTGCCAGCAGCCAAGTGGCAGGGTTGGATTCACCCCTCCACTTT
CASSQVAGLDSPLHF
>TRBJ2-3|TRBD1|TRBV27|many|15
TGTGCCAGCAGTTTCGACAGGGAAGGCACAGATACGCAGTATTTT
CASSFDREGTDTQYF
>TRBJ1-1|-|TRBV7-2|many|12
TGTGCCAGCAGCTGGGGGGGCAGTGGGGCTTTCTTT
CASSWGGSGAFF
>TRBJ1-3|-|TRBV18|-|15
TGTGCCAGCTCACCGCCCGGTCCTTCTGGAAACACCATATATTTT
CASSPPGPSGNTIYF
>TRBJ1-6|-|TRBV4-3|few|14
TGCGCCAGCAGCCAAGATGGCAGGAATTCACCCCTCCACTTT
CASSQDGRNSPLHF
>TRBJ2-1|-|TRBV9|many|14
TGTGCCAGCAGCGTAGCTTCAGCTTACAATGAGCAGTTCTTC
CASSVASAYNEQFF
>TRBJ2-5|TRBD2|TRBV5-1|few|16
TGCGCCAGCAGCTTGGGAGTAGCGGGGGACGCAGAGACCCAGTACTTC
CASSLGVAGDAETQYF
>TRBJ2-5|-|TRBV5-1|many|16
TGCGCCAGCAGCTATGCGACACAGGGTCAGGAGAGTCCCCAGTACTTC
CASSYATQGQESPQYF
>TRBJ1-4|-|TRBV5-1|-|17
TGCGCCAGCAGCTTGGATCCCGGGCAGAAACACCATGAAAAACTGTTTTTT
CASSLDPGQKHHEKLFF
>TRBJ1-1|-|TRBV18|many|13
TGTGCCAGCTCACCAGTTGGGGGGGCTGAAGCTTTCTTT
CASSPVGGAEAFF
>TRBJ1-2|TRBD1|TRBV7-9|-|15
TGTGCCAGCACGAGAGGGACAGGGGCTAACTATGGCTACACCTTC
CASTRGTGANYGYTF
>TRBJ2-3|-|TRBV6-2/TRBV6-3|many|13
TGTGCCAGCAGTTACGGGGGGACGGATACGCAGTATTTT
CASSYGGTDTQYF
>TRBJ1-5|-|TRBV2|many|14
TGTGCCAGCAGTGTACGAGCCGGGTATCAGCCCCAGCATTTT
CASSVRAGYQPQHF
>TRBJ2-7|-|TRBV20-1|many|16
TGCAGTGCTAGCTCACCCCCGGAGCGGCCCCCCTACGAGCAGTACTTC
CSASSPPERPPYEQYF
>TRBJ2-1|-|TRBV3-1|many|13
TGTGCCAGCAGCCGTCGACAGGAGAATGAGCAGTTCTTC
CASSRRQENEQFF
>TRBJ2-7|TRBD2|TRBV19|many|16
TGTGCCAGTAGTAGACGTGGAGGACTAGCAACCTACGAGCAGTACTTC
CASSRRGGLATYEQYF
>TRBJ2-1|-|TRBV6-2/TRBV6-3|many|12
TGTGCCAGCAGTTACCTCGACAGTGAGCAGTTCTTC
CASSYLDSEQFF
>TRBJ2-7|-|TRBV6-2/TRBV6-3|few|13
TGTGCCAGCAGTGATAACCCGTCGTGGGAGCAGTACTTC
CASSDNPSWEQYF
>TRBJ2-7|-|TRBV4-1|-|13
TGCGCCAGCAGCCACCGGACGGACTACGAGCAGTACTTC
CASSHRTDYEQYF
>TRBJ1-5|TRBD1|TRBV7-2|few|14
TGTGCCAGCAGCCCGGGACAGCTCAATCAGCCCCAGCATTTT
CASSPGQLNQPQHF
>TRBJ1-5|TRBD1|TRBV20-1|-|16
TGCAGTGCTATAGGTGACAGGGTGTTTAGCAATCAGCCCCAGCATTTT
CSAIGDRVFSNQPQHF
>TRBJ2-2|-|TRBV5-1|many|16
TGCGCCAGCAGGATCGGCAACCACCCGAACACCGGGGAGCTGTTTTTT
CASRIGNHPNTGELFF
>TRBJ2-2|-|TRBV20-1|-|16
TGCAGTGCCCCAATTTCCGGATTAGGATGGACCGGGGAGCTGTTTTTT
CSAPISGLGWTGELFF
>TRBJ2-3|-|TRBV6-1|many|13
TGTGCCAGCACTGAGGGACGCACAGATACGCAGTATTTT
CASTEGRTDTQYF
>TRBJ2-2|-|TRBV28|many|22
TGTGCCAGCAGTTTCCCCCCCCCGCGGACGCCCGTCGGGGGCGGGAACACCGGGGAGCTGTTTTTT
CASSFPPPRTPVGGGNTGELFF
>TRBJ2-7|-|TRBV7-8|-|13
TGTGCCAGCAGCTCTAGAATGGGCTACGAGCAGTACTTC
CASSSRMGYEQYF
>TRBJ2-1|-|TRBV7-8|-|15
TGTGCCAGCAGCCCCGGACCTATCTCCTACAATGAGCAGTTCTTC
CASSPGPISYNEQFF
>TRBJ2-2|-|TRBV5-5|few|13
TGTGCCAGCAGCTTGGGGGTCAGCGGGGAGCTGTTTTTT
CASSLGVSGELFF
>TRBJ1-6|-|TRBV12-3/TRBV12-4|many|13
TGTGCCAGCAGTTCTGCAGGGATCTCACCCCTCCACTTT
CASSSAGISPLHF
>TRBJ2-2|-|TRBV15|many|12
TGTGCCACCAGCAGAGTGGCGGGGGAGCTGTTTTTT
CATSRVAGELFF
>TRBJ2-3|-|TRBV20-1|many|14
TGCAGTGCTAAGAGGGGGAGTTCGACAGATACGCAGTATTTT
CSAKRGSSTDTQYF
>TRBJ1-1|-|TRBV11-3|many|13
TGTGCCAGCAGCTTAGGGGGGCTGCCGGAAGCTTTCTTT
CASSLGGLPEAFF
>TRBJ2-1|TRBD2|TRBV28|-|17
TGTGCCAGCAGTCGAAGTCGGCTAGCGGGGGGGGAGGGTGAGCAGTTCTTC
CASSRSRLAGGEGEQFF
>TRBJ2-7|TRBD1|TRBV12-3/TRBV12-4|few|14
TGTGCCAGCAGTTTATGGACAGGGGACTACGAGCAGTACTTC
CASSLWTGDYEQYF